The table lists the clone carrying this TCR beta chain with a few counts. Its antigen is currently unknown. The study isolated at least 6.5 million PBMCs from each sample. The data were taken from a study of blood T cells in healthy people across ages. Alongside a J-beta primer mix, a sample-barcoded 5' primer served in a second PCR lasting about 7 to 12 cycles. Researchers report that a template-switch adaptor with 12 random nucleotides tagged each cDNA molecule. TCRdb reprocessed the 5' RACE reads via MiXCR and lists one record per CDR3 protein. The top ten hold roughly 30% of the sample, which has about 680,000 distinct CDR3 sequences, roughly 50% seen once. General study results and limits: The study found TCR beta diversity correlated strongly with naive T cell percentage. Roughly linearly, TCR beta diversity per million T cells fell as age increased.

The sequence was collected from a woman in her sixties in good health. Sequencing used blood.

The CDR3 DNA follows: TGTGCCAGCAGCCCCGGCTATTTCGAGCAGTACTTC. Its protein is CASSPGYFEQYF. This sequence joins TRBV7-2 and TRBJ2-5; D gene unclear. The end of the DNA is better explained by TRBJ2-7, so the J call may be wrong. The CDR3 is made up of 12 amino acids. Germline CDR1 is SGHTA and CDR2 is FQGNSA.